This TCR beta chain emerged from a study of T cells in Graves' hyperthyroidism and ophthalmopathy. The wider study: Peripheral blood was collected at initial diagnosis, before any treatment.

Template material for amplifying TCR beta CDR3 regions consisted of RNA transcripts. First-round RT-PCR of the TCR CDR3 relied on the HTBI primer set. MiXCR, run by TCRdb on the multiplex PCR reads, gives a single entry per CDR3 protein. The table has 200,000 to 250,000 distinct CDR3 sequences, roughly 17% seen once. The CDR3 covers 15 residues. V gave up 1 base and J gave up 6 bases; unmatched junction bases: 7. Germline loops: CDR1 DFQATT, CDR2 SNEGSKA (reference sequence). The clonotype comes from a man over 45 with Graves' hyperthyroidism. The V call is TRBV20-1, the J call TRBJ2-1; 9 bases line up with TRBD2. The sample comprised blood. DNA of the CDR3: TGCAGTGCTAGAGTGTCTAGCGGGGCCTCCAATGAGCAGTTCTTC. This encodes CSARVSSGASNEQFF.